A single sample is the source of the 5 T cell receptor beta chains below, sequenced in a study of cytomegalovirus exposure and HLA in healthy donors. The protocol was immunoSEQ multiplex PCR, while the TCRdb copy is restricted to in-frame clones and leaves out a portion. Of more than 95,000 clones listed, about 96% are singletons. Material for sequencing was PBMCs. The receptors shown here come from a man between 18 and 29 years old in good health and CMV-seronegative.

The chain recombines TRBV18 with TRBJ2-1; TRBD2 matches 10 bases. V was pared by 4 bases and J by 9 bases, with 12 bases of the junction left unmatched. Germline values: CDR1 KGHSH, CDR2 LQKENI. The CDR3 contains 16 residues. The CDR3 nucleotides are TGTGCCAGCTCACTCTTGAGCGAAGCGGGAGGGAGTGAGCAGTTCTTC. Its translation: CASSLLSEAGGSEQFF. Variable domain in full (rest from reference TRBV18 and TRBJ2-1): NAGVMQNPRHLVRRRGQEARLRCSPMKGHSHVYWYRQLPEEGLKFMVYLQKENIIDESGMPKERFSAEFPKEGPSILRIQQVVRGDSAAYFCASSLLSEAGGSEQFFGPGTRLTVL.

Worth noting for this clone: Other DNA sequences from this sample encode an identical CDR3 as well. The chain joins TRBV30 to TRBJ1-5; 7 bases match TRBD1. Losses at the gene ends were 0 bases for V and 2 bases for J; bases not matched to a gene: 1. CDR1 is GTSNPN and CDR2 is SVGIG in the germline V gene (reference sequence). The CDR3 is 14 residues long. CDR3 amino acids: CAWSVGTGNQPQHF. In nucleotides, the CDR3 is TGTGCCTGGAGTGTCGGGACAGGCAATCAGCCCCAGCATTTT.

The chain employs TRBV7-9 and TRBJ1-2; tentative D call: TRBD1 (5 bases). Germline-derived CDR1 and CDR2 are SEHNR and FQNEAQ (reference sequence). Trimming pared 0 bases from V and 8 bases from J, leaving 22 bases between. The CDR3 has 17 residues. The CDR3 nucleotides are TGTGCCAGCAGCTTAGCAGGGCCCAGGGAGGGGATTCGGGGCTACACCTTC. Encoded protein: CASSLAGPREGIRGYTF.

The CDR3 region is CASSAMPQGKNEKLFF. CDR3 coding DNA: TGTGCCAGCAGCGCCATGCCACAGGGAAAGAATGAAAAACTGTTTTTT. J is TRBJ1-4 and V is TRBV9, with D possibly matching TRBD1 (6 bases). This CDR3 has 16 amino acids. V gave up 3 bases and J gave up 5 bases, with 17 bases separating them. Germline V gene data show CDR1 as SGDLS and CDR2 as YYNGEE.

J is TRBJ2-2 and V is TRBV4-3, with D tentatively TRBD2 (6 bases). The CDR3 length is 18 residues. From germline, CDR1 is LGHNA and CDR2 YSLEER. The ends were cut back, 0 bases at V and 4 bases at J, with 18 bases in the middle. The CDR3 coding sequence is TGCGCCAGCAGCCAAGATCAGATGGGGGGAGAGAGCACCGGGGAGCTGTTTTTT. It translates to CASSQDQMGGESTGELFF.